This T cell receptor (beta chain) was documented in a study of T cell repertoires in cytomegalovirus infection. Across the study: A matching HLA type, together with CMV infection, was signaled by public TCR beta signatures.

With regard to this clonotype: Its antigen is currently unknown.

Broader study findings: CMV-specific HLA-C-restricted TCR beta clonotypes dominated the ex vivo response.

Germline V lookup: CDR1 MDHEN, CDR2 SYDVKM. Trimming stripped 7 bases from V and 0 bases from J, with 10 bases between. The CDR3 has 14 amino acids. TCRdb processed the reads anew with MiXCR; each CDR3 protein has one entry. The data contain approximately 500,000 distinct CDR3 sequences, 15% to 20% of them singletons. This chain connects TRBV28 to TRBJ1-5, with D hard to call. The receptor comes from a human donor in good health (CMV status not recorded). Some clones in this sample may be carry-over from other donors' samples. Sample: CD8+ T cells from PBMCs. CDR3 bases: TGTGCCAGCACCGTTGGCTATAGCAATCAGCCCCAGCATTTT. Its protein is CASTVGYSNQPQHF.